This passage covers 3 T cell receptor beta chains from one sample sequenced in a study of OX40 agonist ivuxolimab in advanced cancers. Data came from immunoSEQ multiplex PCR; TCRdb stores just in-frame clones and leaves some out. The sample has tens of thousands of clones, about nine tenths seen once; the top ten hold 26%. The specimen was CD4+ or CD8+ T cells sorted from blood, collected in a trial of the OX40 agonist ivuxolimab. Receptor source: an adult with an advanced solid tumor such as melanoma, head and neck, liver or kidney cancer.

The chain employs TRBV25-1 and TRBJ2-1; perhaps D is TRBD1 or TRBD2 (5 bases each). The CDR3 is made up of 14 amino acids. With 3 bases removed from V and 7 bases from J, the gap between germline ends came to 13 bases. CDR1 MGHDK and CDR2 SYGVNS come from the germline V gene. CDR3 nucleotide sequence: TGTGCCAGCAGTGAGAGGAATGAGGGGAATGAGCAGTTCTTC. This codes for CASSERNEGNEQFF.

The CDR3 is CASSSRGLEQYF. CDR3 DNA: TGTGCCAGCAGCTCAAGGGGCCTCGAGCAGTACTTC. V is TRBV7-6 and J is TRBJ2-7; tentatively, D is TRBD1 (5 bases). Trimming removed 4 bases from V and 6 bases from J, with 10 bases in between. Germline V lookup: CDR1 SGHVS, CDR2 FNYEAQ. CDR3 length: 12 amino acids. The full variable domain, in which reference TRBV7-6 and TRBJ2-7 provide the parts outside the CDR3, is GAGVSQSPRYKVTKRGQDVALRCDPISGHVSLYWYRQALGQGPEFLTYFNYEAQQDKSGLPNDRFSAERPEGSISTLTIQRTEQRDSAMYRCASSSRGLEQYFGPGTRLTVT.

The chain joins TRBV6-6 to TRBJ2-1; 9 bases fit TRBD2. The junction had 4 bases not matched to a gene; V was cut back by 4 bases and J by 3 bases. Germline assignment: CDR1 MNHNY and CDR2 SVGAGI (reference sequence). CDR3 length: 15 residues. In DNA, the CDR3 is TGTGCCAGCAGTTTGGGACTAGCTTACTACAATGAGCAGTTCTTC. Its translation: CASSLGLAYYNEQFF.